A selection of T cell receptor beta chains follows, all from one sample in a study of cytomegalovirus exposure and HLA in healthy donors. The method was immunoSEQ multiplex PCR; TCRdb's version includes in-frame clones alone and lacks a portion of them. The table includes around 150,000 clones, approximately 61% detected once. Material for sequencing was PBMCs. The receptors were gathered from a human donor in good health. The CDR3 runs from the conserved cysteine through the conserved F or W. Fields, in order: V gene, J gene, D gene, CDR3 protein. The D gene is left open where the match is weak.

V gene: TRBV12-5; J gene: TRBJ2-2; D gene: -; CDR3 protein: CASGLGAANTGELFF
V gene: TRBV19; J gene: TRBJ2-3; D gene: TRBD2; CDR3 protein: CASKLAGGADTQYF
V gene: TRBV5-1; J gene: TRBJ2-5; D gene: -; CDR3 protein: CASSLGQGLDETQYF
V gene: TRBV28; J gene: TRBJ1-1; D gene: -; CDR3 protein: CAILLVPGVGMNTEAFF
V gene: TRBV28; J gene: TRBJ2-6; D gene: TRBD1; CDR3 protein: CASTRSPKGASGANVLTF
V gene: TRBV2; J gene: TRBJ1-1; D gene: TRBD1; CDR3 protein: CASSYRGNTEAFF
V gene: TRBV5-1; J gene: TRBJ1-4; D gene: TRBD1; CDR3 protein: CASHRGTGNNFNEKLFF
V gene: TRBV5-6; J gene: TRBJ2-7; D gene: -; CDR3 protein: CASSLVASPYEQYF
V gene: TRBV28; J gene: TRBJ1-2; D gene: -; CDR3 protein: CASSKTGTTSGYTF
V gene: TRBV29-1; J gene: TRBJ2-3; D gene: -; CDR3 protein: CSVEDYPAPDTQYF
V gene: TRBV7-9; J gene: TRBJ2-7; D gene: -; CDR3 protein: CASSFPGTSDEQYF
V gene: TRBV7-3; J gene: TRBJ2-1; D gene: -; CDR3 protein: CASSSQGSGNEQFF
V gene: TRBV7-3; J gene: TRBJ2-3; D gene: TRBD2; CDR3 protein: CASSRKGGATSTDTQYF
V gene: TRBV9; J gene: TRBJ2-3; D gene: TRBD2; CDR3 protein: CASSVDGRAGYTQYF
V gene: TRBV10-3; J gene: TRBJ2-3; D gene: TRBD2; CDR3 protein: CAIRGDGTSGISTDTQYF
V gene: TRBV5-4; J gene: TRBJ2-7; D gene: -; CDR3 protein: CASSPGGPSYEQYF
V gene: TRBV5-6; J gene: TRBJ2-7; D gene: TRBD2; CDR3 protein: CASSPTTSPSSYEQYF
V gene: TRBV7-9; J gene: TRBJ2-5; D gene: -; CDR3 protein: CASSPRRGLYQETQYF
V gene: TRBV6-5; J gene: TRBJ2-7; D gene: TRBD2; CDR3 protein: CASSLAGGPYEQYF
V gene: TRBV10-2; J gene: TRBJ2-7; D gene: -; CDR3 protein: CASSESSYEQYF
V gene: TRBV6-1; J gene: TRBJ1-5; D gene: -; CDR3 protein: CASSEAGSVSGYPQHF
V gene: TRBV7-8; J gene: TRBJ2-7; D gene: -; CDR3 protein: CASSPAASSREQYF
V gene: TRBV4-1; J gene: TRBJ2-5; D gene: TRBD1; CDR3 protein: CASSHGTGSLGETQYF
V gene: TRBV5-1; J gene: TRBJ2-5; D gene: TRBD2; CDR3 protein: CASSTRSSGQETQYF
V gene: TRBV15; J gene: TRBJ1-1; D gene: TRBD1; CDR3 protein: CATSREARGLTEAFF
V gene: TRBV11-2; J gene: TRBJ1-5; D gene: -; CDR3 protein: CASSLGQPNQPQHF
V gene: TRBV5-1; J gene: TRBJ1-4; D gene: -; CDR3 protein: CASSFGGSANEKLFF
V gene: TRBV19; J gene: TRBJ2-3; D gene: -; CDR3 protein: CASRTQGWGPDTQYF
V gene: TRBV13; J gene: TRBJ2-1; D gene: TRBD2; CDR3 protein: CASSEGLAGGQGREQFF
V gene: TRBV10-3; J gene: TRBJ1-2; D gene: -; CDR3 protein: CAISETGINGYTF
V gene: TRBV11-2; J gene: TRBJ1-2; D gene: TRBD1; CDR3 protein: CASSLGTGGSGGYTF
V gene: TRBV6-5; J gene: TRBJ1-5; D gene: TRBD1; CDR3 protein: CASSLGQGDQPQHF
V gene: TRBV11-3; J gene: TRBJ2-7; D gene: TRBD1; CDR3 protein: CASSPGTETYEQYF
V gene: TRBV5-1; J gene: TRBJ2-3; D gene: -; CDR3 protein: CASSLGASGTDTQYF
V gene: TRBV9; J gene: TRBJ2-1; D gene: TRBD2; CDR3 protein: CASSTTSGNNEQFF
V gene: TRBV25-1; J gene: TRBJ1-1; D gene: TRBD1; CDR3 protein: CASPKENRGRTEAFF
V gene: TRBV6-1; J gene: TRBJ2-7; D gene: TRBD1; CDR3 protein: CASSADRGESEQYF